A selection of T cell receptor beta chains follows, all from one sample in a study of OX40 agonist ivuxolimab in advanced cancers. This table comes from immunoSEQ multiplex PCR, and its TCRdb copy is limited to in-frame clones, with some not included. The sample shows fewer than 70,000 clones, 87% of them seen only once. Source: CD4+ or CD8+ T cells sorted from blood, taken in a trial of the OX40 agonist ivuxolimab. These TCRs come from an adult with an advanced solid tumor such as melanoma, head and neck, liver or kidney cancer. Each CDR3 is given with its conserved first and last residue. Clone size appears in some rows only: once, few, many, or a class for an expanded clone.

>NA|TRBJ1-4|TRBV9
CASSPRTADEKLFF
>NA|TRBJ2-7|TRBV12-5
CASGPTGGAGWPIEQYF
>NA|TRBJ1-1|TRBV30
CAWSRPPNTEAFF
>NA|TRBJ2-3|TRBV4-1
CASSQIPTDTQYF
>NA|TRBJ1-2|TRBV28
CASSSGQNYGYTF
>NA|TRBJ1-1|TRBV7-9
CASSLVGGGNTEAFF
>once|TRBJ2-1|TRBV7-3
CASSERSGTGNNEQFF
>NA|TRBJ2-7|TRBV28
CASTSNGQGRIYEQYF
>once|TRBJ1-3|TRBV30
CAWSAGNTIYF
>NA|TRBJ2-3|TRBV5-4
CASSLGGPRGTQYF
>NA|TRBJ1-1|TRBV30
CAWSVTNTEAFF
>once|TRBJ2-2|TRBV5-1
CASRGTANTGELFF
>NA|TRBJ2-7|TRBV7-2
CASSFGTGNYEQYF
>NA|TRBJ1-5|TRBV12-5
CASGTGVQPQHF
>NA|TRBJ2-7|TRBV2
CASRSDRGIYEQYF
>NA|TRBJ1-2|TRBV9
CASSGISGGYTF
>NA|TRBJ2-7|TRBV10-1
CASSESEGGQGIGLRQYF
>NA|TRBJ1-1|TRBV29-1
CSGAVGGVGRTEAFF
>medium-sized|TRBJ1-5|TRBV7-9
CASSPQGQGSQPQHF
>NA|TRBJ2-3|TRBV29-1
CSVVRGGFADTQYF
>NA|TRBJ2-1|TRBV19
CASRSQDRGSYNEQFF
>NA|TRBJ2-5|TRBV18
CASSPLAGPPQETQYF
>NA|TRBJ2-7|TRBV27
CASSPRQGGLYEQYF
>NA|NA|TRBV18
CASSPPGPKRDEQYF
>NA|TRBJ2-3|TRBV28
CASSLGPFGPHGDTQYF
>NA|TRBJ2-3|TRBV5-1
CASSLASGGADTQYF
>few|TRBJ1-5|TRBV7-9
CASRSDGNNQPQHF
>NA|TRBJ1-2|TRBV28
CASSASTANSGYTF
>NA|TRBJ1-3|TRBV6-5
CASSYRSGPGNTIYF
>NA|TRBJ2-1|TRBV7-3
CASSLAPAGNNEQFF
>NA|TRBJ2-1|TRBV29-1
CSVVAAGGPMNEQFF
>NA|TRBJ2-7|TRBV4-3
CASSQDWAGSYEQYF
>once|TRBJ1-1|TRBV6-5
CASSSNTEAFF
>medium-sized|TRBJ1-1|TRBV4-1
CASSQDPGSYTEAFF
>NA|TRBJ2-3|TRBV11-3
CASSLGQGATDTQYF
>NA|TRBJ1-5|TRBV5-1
CASGPGTGGSNQPQHF
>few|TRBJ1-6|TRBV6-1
CASTPLQGHASPLHF
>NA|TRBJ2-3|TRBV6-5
CASSYSTRMTDTQYF
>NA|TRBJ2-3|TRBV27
CASRLREVADTQYF
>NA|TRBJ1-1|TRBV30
CAWSVRGNTEAFF
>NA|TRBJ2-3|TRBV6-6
CASSPSGRAGTDTQYF
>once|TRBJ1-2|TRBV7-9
CASSAGTANYGYTF
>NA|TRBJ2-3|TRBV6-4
CASSSPASTDTQYF
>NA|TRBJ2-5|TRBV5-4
CASSFGIETQYF
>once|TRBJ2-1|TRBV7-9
CASSLAAFRDNLDNEQFF
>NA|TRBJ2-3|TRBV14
CASSQDSGFGPDTQYF